This is a list of T cell receptor beta chains from one sample in a study of spatial heterogeneity in lung cancer. TCRdb called the 5' RACE reads again in MiXCR, with one record for every CDR3 protein. The sample contains about 100,000 distinct CDR3 sequences, under 4.5% of which appear only once. Source: lung tumor tissue, taken at surgery. These receptors originate from a male donor with early-stage non-small cell lung cancer. Both conserved end residues are part of each CDR3. D genes are given only for firm matches. A clone size is listed for some rows: how often the clone was seen (once, few, many), or a class if it is expanded.

DNA	CDR3	V	J	D	size
TGTGCCAGCAGCCTTCCCCCCTCCGAGACCCAGTACTTC	CASSLPPSETQYF	TRBV9	TRBJ2-5	.	few
TGTGCCAGCAGTTTGGGGGGTGCCCCGGAGACCCAGTACTTC	CASSLGGAPETQYF	TRBV28	TRBJ2-5	.	.
TGTGCCAGCAGCTTAGGGACAGGGAGTGTCGAGACCCAGTACTTC	CASSLGTGSVETQYF	TRBV11-2	TRBJ2-5	TRBD1	.
TGCAGTGCTAGAGACGAGAAAATCTCCTACAATGAGCAGTTCTTC	CSARDEKISYNEQFF	TRBV20-1	TRBJ2-1	.	many
TGTGCCAGCAGCTTAGGGACTAGCAGCAATGAGCAGTTCTTC	CASSLGTSSNEQFF	TRBV5-4	TRBJ2-1	TRBD2	many
TGTGCCAGCAGCGCATCTACACCGTTTCCTAGCACAGATACGCAGTATTTT	CASSASTPFPSTDTQYF	TRBV11-2	TRBJ2-3	.	.
TGCGCCAGCAGCTTGACCACAGGGGACAATCAGCCCCAGCATTTT	CASSLTTGDNQPQHF	TRBV5-1	TRBJ1-5	TRBD1	few
TGTGCCAGCAGTTTCAGCGGGAATACAGATACGCAGTATTTT	CASSFSGNTDTQYF	TRBV28	TRBJ2-3	TRBD2	many
TGCAGTGCTAACGGAGGACGTGGCAATCAGCCCCAGCATTTT	CSANGGRGNQPQHF	TRBV20-1	TRBJ1-5	.	many
TGTGCCAGCTCACCCAAGAGGGGATACAATCAGCCCCAGCATTTT	CASSPKRGYNQPQHF	TRBV18	TRBJ1-5	.	.
TGCGCCAGCAGCCAAGCGCAGGCCAAAAACATTCAGTACTTC	CASSQAQAKNIQYF	TRBV4-1	TRBJ2-4	.	few
TGCAGTGCTGACGACAGGGTGGGTGAAGCTTTCTTT	CSADDRVGEAFF	TRBV20-1	TRBJ1-1	TRBD1	many
TGTGCCAGCAGCTCAGATGAGCAGTTCTTC	CASSSDEQFF	TRBV11-2	TRBJ2-1	.	many
TGCAGCGCCTATCTGCAGGGGTACGAGGAGCTGTTTTTT	CSAYLQGYEELFF	TRBV29-1	TRBJ2-2	.	many
TGTGCCAGCCGCCGCGGGAGAACAGATACGCAGTATTTT	CASRRGRTDTQYF	TRBV6-5	TRBJ2-3	TRBD2	many
TGTGCCAGCAGCCAAGATACCGGGAGGGCCCCCGATACGCAGTATTTT	CASSQDTGRAPDTQYF	TRBV4-2	TRBJ2-3	TRBD2	many
TGTGCCAGCAGTCCACCCCCCGGGACAGAGAATGAAAAACTGTTTTTT	CASSPPPGTENEKLFF	TRBV28	TRBJ1-4	TRBD1	many
TGCAGTGCTAGTGGGCAGCAAGAGACCCAGTACTTC	CSASGQQETQYF	TRBV20-1	TRBJ2-5	.	many